Listed below are T cell receptor beta chains from one sample, sequenced in a study of T cell responses to AZD1222 COVID-19 vaccine. Here immunoSEQ multiplex PCR was the method, and the copy in TCRdb shows in-frame clones only, minus some. The data show approximately 140,000 clones, with about 95% seen just once and around 1.3% held by the top ten. The specimen comprised peripheral blood, sampled on day 0 of AZD1222 vaccination. These receptors originate from an adult in good health. CDR3s include the opening cysteine and the closing phenylalanine or tryptophan. D genes are given only for firm matches. A row's size may be missing; if present it is once, few, many or a size class.

clone_size	d_call	j_call	v_call	cdr3_nt	cdr3_aa
.	.	TRBJ1-6	TRBV6-5	TGTGCCAGCAGTTCTGGCCCCAGGGGAGAGTCACCCCTCCACTTT	CASSSGPRGESPLHF
.	.	TRBJ1-6	TRBV27	TGTGCCAGCAGTTTATCAGGGGTAATTTGGTCACCCCTCCACTTT	CASSLSGVIWSPLHF
.	TRBD2	TRBJ2-1	TRBV11-2	TGTGCCAGCAAGCAGACTAGCGGGGCCTACAATGAGCAGTTCTTC	CASKQTSGAYNEQFF
once	.	TRBJ1-2	TRBV3-1/TRBV3-2	TGTGCCAGCAGCCCTCGACAGGTTTTTCTATATGGCTACACCTTC	CASSPRQVFLYGYTF
.	TRBD1	TRBJ1-2	TRBV6-1	TGTGCCAGCAGTGAGGCAGGGGGCAAGTTTGGCTACACCTTC	CASSEAGGKFGYTF
.	.	TRBJ2-2	TRBV24-1	TGTGCCACCAGTGACGAAGGGGCTTACACCGGGGAGCTGTTTTTT	CATSDEGAYTGELFF
.	.	TRBJ1-4	TRBV29-1	TGCAGCGCGAATAGGGACGGCGGCAGCGGAAAACTGTTTTTT	CSANRDGGSGKLFF
.	.	TRBJ2-1	TRBV19	TGTGCCAGTACCATGCATTCGGGGGGCCGATCCTACAATGAGCAGTTCTTC	CASTMHSGGRSYNEQFF
.	.	TRBJ1-3	TRBV2	TGTGCCAGCAGTAGCAACACCATATATTTT	CASSSNTIYF
.	.	TRBJ1-6	TRBV12-3/TRBV12-4	TGTGCCAGCAGTCCGCCTCTATCACCCCTCCACTTT	CASSPPLSPLHF
.	.	TRBJ2-2	TRBV6-4	TGTGCCAGCAGCGGGGACGCGAACACCGGGGAGCTGTTTTTT	CASSGDANTGELFF
.	.	TRBJ1-4	TRBV7-9	TGTGCCAGCAGCGCTACCACAGGGTTGAAAGGTGAAAAACTGTTTTTT	CASSATTGLKGEKLFF
.	TRBD1	TRBJ1-1	TRBV10-3	TGTGCCATCAGCGAGGGGGGGACAGGGGCGGAAGCTTTCTTT	CAISEGGTGAEAFF
.	.	TRBJ2-1	TRBV9	TGTGCCAGCAGCGTAGGGGGAGGCGCGGGCAATGAGCAGTTCTTC	CASSVGGGAGNEQFF
.	.	TRBJ2-5	TRBV2	TGTGCCAGCAGTGACGGGCCCTCGGGTGAGACCCAGTACTTC	CASSDGPSGETQYF
.	TRBD2	TRBJ2-1	TRBV9	TGTGCCAGCAGCGTAAGGTCTTTTGCACTAGCGGGGAATGAGCAGTTCTTC	CASSVRSFALAGNEQFF
.	.	TRBJ1-2	TRBV7-9	TGTGCCAGCAGCAGCGACAGGACCCTTACCTTCTATGGCTACACCTTC	CASSSDRTLTFYGYTF